The 25 T cell receptor beta chains reported below all come from one sample, sequenced in a study of Graves' ophthalmopathy and Graves' hyperthyroidism. Investigators amplified TCR beta CDR3 regions from RNA transcripts. After a first-round RT-PCR with HTBI primers, a second-round multiplex PCR was run. MiXCR, applied by TCRdb to the multiplex PCR reads, yields one record per CDR3 protein. The data show about 600,000 distinct CDR3 sequences, under 45% seen once. The specimen sequenced was peripheral blood or thyroid tissue (not recorded which). These TCRs come from an adult man with Graves' hyperthyroidism.

The chain uses TRBV6-4 and TRBJ1-2; D remains unclear. CDR1 is MRHNA and CDR2 is SNTAGT in the germline V gene. The CDR3 runs to 15 residues. V gave up 0 bases and J gave up 5 bases, with 13 bases separating them. The DNA for the CDR3 is TGTGCCAGCAGTGACTCGAATAATTCCCCTTATGGCTACACCTTC. Its translation: CASSDSNNSPYGYTF.

This clonotype was seen at least ten times. The rearrangement uses TRBV29-1 and TRBJ1-2; a weak D match, TRBD1 (6 bases). V was shortened by 4 bases and J by 6 bases, with 12 bases between the two germline ends. CDR3 length: 12 residues. Germline CDR1 reads SQVTM; CDR2 reads ANQGSEA. DNA of the CDR3: TGCAGCGTTGGGGGGCAGGGCGATGGCTACACCTTC. This codes for CSVGGQGDGYTF.

This clonotype was recorded only once. The V gene is TRBV12-3 or TRBV12-4, the J gene TRBJ1-5; the match to TRBD1 covers 7 bases. CDR3 length: 14 residues. The V and J ends lost 5 bases and 3 bases, in that order; junction bases with no gene match: 4. The CDR3 sequence: CASSPGQTNQPQHF. In DNA form, the CDR3 reads TGTGCCAGCAGTCCGGGACAGACCAATCAGCCCCAGCATTTT.

This clonotype was observed at least ten times. V gene TRBV2 combines with J gene TRBJ1-1; TRBD1 matches 8 bases. The CDR3 extends over 16 amino acids. CDR1 SNHLY and CDR2 FYNNEI come from the germline V gene. Germline trimming cut 4 bases from V and 0 bases from J; bases unmatched to any gene: 7. CDR3 protein: CASSGQGWDMNTEAFF. The CDR3 DNA reads as TGTGCCAGCAGTGGACAGGGGTGGGACATGAACACTGAAGCTTTCTTT. Together with reference TRBV2 and TRBJ1-1, the CDR3 gives the full variable domain: EPEVTQTPSHQVTQMGQEVILRCVPISNHLYFYWYRQILGQKVEFLVSFYNNEISEKSEIFDDQFSVERPDGSNFTLKIRSTKLEDSAMYFCASSGQGWDMNTEAFFGQGTRLTVV.

This clonotype has at least ten counts. V is TRBV7-8 and J is TRBJ1-6; 9 bases map to TRBD1. From germline, CDR1 is SGHVS and CDR2 FQNEAQ. After removal of 5 bases from V and 6 bases from J, the junction contained 8 bases not matched to a gene. The CDR3 sequence is 16 residues long. CDR3 nucleotides: TGTGCCAGCAGCCGAAAACCGGGACAGGGTAATTCACCCCTCCACTTT. Amino acid sequence: CASSRKPGQGNSPLHF.

This clonotype has at least ten counts. An end of the junction differs from the germline gene, which may be a read error. The CDR3 loop reads CASKGDRGHSYSSPLHF. For the CDR3, the DNA is TGTGCCAGCAAAGGGGACAGGGGCCACTCCTATAGTTCACCCCTCCACTTT. The gene calls are TRBV2 and TRBJ1-6, with 10 bases fitting TRBD1. CDR3 length equals 17 residues. The germline V gene has CDR1 SNHLY and CDR2 FYNNEI.

This clonotype was seen only once. The chain links TRBV20-1 to TRBJ2-7; 9 positions agree with TRBD1. The end of the DNA is better explained by TRBJ2-1, so the J call may be wrong. Germline V gene data show CDR1 as DFQATT and CDR2 as SNEGSKA (reference sequence). CDR3 length: 15 amino acids. The CDR3 DNA sequence: TGCAGTGCTAGACCTAGGGACAGGGACTACAATGAGCAGTTCTTC. This codes for CSARPRDRDYNEQFF.

This clonotype has a count of ten or more. The chain is built from TRBV19 and TRBJ1-5, with D hard to call. Per the germline V gene, CDR1 is LNHDA and CDR2 is SQIVND (reference sequence). CDR3 length: 15 residues. V lost 3 bases and J 3 bases, leaving 12 bases between the germline ends. CDR3 region: CASSMRFQPNQPQHF. As DNA, the CDR3 is TGTGCCAGTAGTATGAGGTTTCAGCCCAATCAGCCCCAGCATTTT.

This clonotype was observed many times. The chain uses TRBV5-8 and TRBJ2-7, with 7 bases fitting TRBD1. V lost 4 bases to trimming and J lost 9 bases; unmatched junction nucleotides: 16. In germline, CDR1 is SGHTS, CDR2 YDEGEE. This CDR3 has 15 residues. The CDR3 sequence is CASSPINDRVRGQYF. The CDR3 DNA follows: TGTGCCAGCAGCCCAATAAACGACAGGGTCCGCGGGCAGTACTTC.

To note about this clonotype: This is likely a read error, given that the CDR3 carries no conserved phenylalanine or tryptophan at its end. The limits of the CDR3 on the DNA are not certain, so only TCRdb's listed CDR3 is given. This sequence joins TRBV2 and TRBJ2-2; the table assigns TRBD2, which was not confirmed against the DNA. Germline CDR1 and CDR2: SNHLY and FYNNEI. With termini counted, the CDR3 has 11 amino acids. CDR3 sequence: CASSRRTSGRA.

Ten or more counts support this clonotype. The chain's CDR3 is CASSTTVTNTGELFF. The DNA for the CDR3 is TGTGCCAGTAGTACAACAGTCACGAACACCGGGGAGCTGTTTTTT. The chain links TRBV19 to TRBJ2-2; D not resolved. The CDR3 extends over 15 amino acids. V lost 4 bases and J lost 0, with 9 bases in between. The germline V gene encodes CDR1 LNHDA and CDR2 SQIVND (reference sequence).

About this clonotype itself: As the CDR3 is not closed by the conserved phenylalanine or tryptophan, this likely results from a read error. CDR3 DNA: TGCGCCAGCAGCTTGGGTGACAGCTCTGGAAACACCATATATCTT. Translated: CASSLGDSSGNTIYL. This rearrangement joins TRBV5-1 to TRBJ1-3; tentatively, D is TRBD1 (5 bases). Germline V gene sequence: CDR1 SGHRS, CDR2 YFSETQ. V lost 0 bases to trimming and J lost 0 bases, with 7 bases between them. This CDR3 is built from 15 residues.

V usage is TRBV25-1 and J usage is TRBJ2-5; D not resolved. Germline lookup yields CDR1 MGHDK and CDR2 SYGVNS. Trimming took off 6 bases at V and 5 bases at J, with 13 bases between the two ends. The CDR3 has 13 residues. Written as DNA, the CDR3 is TGTGCCAGCAGCTCCCTAGGGTTTGAGACCCAGTACTTC. Translated, it gives CASSSLGFETQYF.

V and J are TRBV10-3 and TRBJ1-5; D ambiguous. Per germline, CDR1 ENHRY and CDR2 SYGVKD. The CDR3 is 16 amino acids. V shed 4 bases and J shed 3 bases, with 16 bases lying between them. DNA of the CDR3: TGTGCCATCAGTGGGACCGGGCTCATGATCAATCAGCCCCAGCATTTT. It yields the protein CAISGTGLMINQPQHF.

This clonotype showed up many times. The chain couples TRBV7-2 to TRBJ1-5; D not certain. The CDR3 runs 15 residues. Germline CDR1 and CDR2: SGHTA and FQGNSA. V lost 0 bases and J 0 bases, leaving 6 bases between the germline ends. CDR3 in DNA: TGTGCCAGCAGCTTAGCGGCCAATAGCAATCAGCCCCAGCATTTT. Protein: CASSLAANSNQPQHF.

Many counts were recorded for this clonotype. The CDR3 spells CASSDRTQGANTEAFF. The CDR3 DNA sequence: TGTGCCAGCAGCGACAGAACACAGGGGGCGAACACTGAAGCTTTCTTT. The chain couples TRBV7-9 to TRBJ1-1, with 9 bases that match TRBD1. CDR1 and CDR2 (germline): SEHNR, FQNEAQ (reference sequence). The CDR3 consists of 16 residues. V shed 5 bases and J 1 base; nucleotides not matched to a gene: 8.

This clonotype was seen ten or more times. The chain recombines TRBV29-1 with TRBJ1-4; D uncertain. The V end was cut by 1 base, the J end by 4 bases, with 16 bases between. The CDR3 consists of 16 residues. The germline V gene encodes CDR1 SQVTM and CDR2 ANQGSEA. The CDR3 DNA reads TGCAGCGTTGAAGTTTTCAGTGCGGCGGGTAATGAAAAACTGTTTTTT. Translated: CSVEVFSAAGNEKLFF.

The sample holds a few counts of this clonotype. V usage is TRBV5-1 and J usage is TRBJ2-7; 8 nucleotides line up with TRBD1. The CDR3 is made up of 15 amino acids. With V trimmed by 4 bases and J by 2 bases, 8 bases remained unmatched. The germline gives CDR1 SGHRS, CDR2 YFSETQ. DNA for the CDR3: TGCGCCAGCAGCCCAGGGACAGGCCTAACCTACGAGCAGTACTTC. Its translation: CASSPGTGLTYEQYF.

There are many counts of this clonotype. This rearrangement joins TRBV12-3 or TRBV12-4 to TRBJ1-2; D gene ambiguous. Trimming stripped 5 bases from V and 8 bases from J, with 21 bases between. The CDR3 totals 15 residues. This CDR3 is CASSTTPAPVVGYTF. The CDR3 DNA sequence: TGTGCCAGCAGTACCACCCCCGCACCCGTCGTGGGCTACACCTTC.

The rearrangement joins TRBV12-3 or TRBV12-4 to TRBJ1-4; D is perhaps TRBD1 (5 bases). The CDR3 length is 17 residues. The germline V and J ends were trimmed by 7 bases and 5 bases, with 23 bases remaining between them. This chain's CDR3 is CASNIGTSGSYNEKLFF. The CDR3 DNA follows: TGTGCCAGCAACATCGGGACTAGCGGGAGCTACAATGAAAAACTGTTTTTT.

In its sample, this clonotype was seen many times. The V and J genes are TRBV25-1 and TRBJ2-7; possible D gene TRBD1, 6 bases. There are 15 residues in the CDR3. The germline V gene encodes CDR1 MGHDK and CDR2 SYGVNS. V lost 5 bases to trimming and J lost 5 bases, with 19 bases between them. CDR3 protein: CASSPWTVEAHEQYF. The CDR3 DNA is TGTGCCAGCAGTCCTTGGACAGTGGAGGCCCACGAGCAGTACTTC.

This clonotype was counted ten times or more. V is TRBV19 and J is TRBJ1-5, with 8 bases identical to TRBD1. With V trimmed by 8 bases and J by 2 bases, 5 bases remained unmatched. CDR3 length: 14 amino acids. Germline-derived CDR1 and CDR2 are LNHDA and SQIVND (reference sequence). The CDR3 region has the DNA TGTGCCAGTTCGCAGGGGGCGGGCAATCAGCCCCAGCATTTT. This gives the protein CASSQGAGNQPQHF.

This clonotype was detected ten times or more. The chain uses TRBV6-6 and TRBJ2-7; D is unclear. The germline CDR1 and CDR2 sequences are MNHNY and SVGAGI (reference sequence). Deletions cut 7 bases from V and 7 bases from J, with 11 bases between. This CDR3 is 11 amino acids long. CDR3: CASTQANEQYF. CDR3 DNA sequence: TGTGCCAGCACCCAAGCGAATGAGCAGTACTTC.

This clonotype occurred many times. The chain carries TRBV29-1 and TRBJ1-3; D unresolved. The CDR3 has 12 amino acids. The V end lost 6 bases, the J end lost 0 bases, and 6 bases lay between the germline ends. The germline V gene has CDR1 SQVTM and CDR2 ANQGSEA. The DNA of the CDR3 is TGCAGCGTCTCGGACTCTGGAAACACCATATATTTT. It is translated as CSVSDSGNTIYF. The whole variable domain, remainder taken from reference TRBV29-1 and TRBJ1-3, is SAVISQKPSRDICQRGTSLTIQCQVDSQVTMMFWYRQQPGQSLTLIATANQGSEATYESGFVIDKFPISRPNLTFSTLTVSNMSPEDSSIYLCSVSDSGNTIYFGEGSWLTVV.

V usage is TRBV3-1 and J usage is TRBJ2-2; a possible D gene is TRBD1 (6 bases). With 8 bases removed from V and 7 bases from J, the gap between germline ends came to 17 bases. The CDR3 loop spans 14 amino acids. Germline loops: CDR1 LGHDT, CDR2 YNNKEL (reference sequence). The CDR3 reads CASGTSAGHGELFF. The CDR3 DNA reads as TGTGCCAGCGGGACATCAGCAGGTCACGGGGAGCTGTTTTTT.